This T cell receptor (beta chain) is from a study of persistence of HIV-infected CD4 T cells. The immunoSEQ assay was version 4, run in survey mode. Some clones are missing from TCRdb's copy, which holds only in-frame ones; the method was immunoSEQ multiplex PCR. Of under 35,000 clones in the sample, 65% to 75% were seen once. CDR1 is MNHNY, CDR2 SVGAGI, per germline (reference sequence). V was cut by 6 bases and J by 1 base, with 12 bases left in between. The CDR3 is 14 amino acids. Points on this clone: Its matching antigen is unknown.

An overlapping HIV-1 Gag peptide pool stimulated these cells at 0.75 to 1 ug/peptide/mL. CD4+ T cells upregulating both CD40 ligand and CD69 were sorted as responding cells. Undetectable plasma HIV-1 RNA below 50 copies/mL lasted at least 4 years. PBMCs were depleted of CD8+ T cells before stimulation. This clonotype was sampled from an adult man with HIV who was CMV-seropositive. This chain connects TRBV6-6 to TRBJ1-1; D is possibly TRBD1 (5 bases). Specimen: CD4+ T cells sorted from PBMCs after 18-hour stimulation, collected from a patient who received antiretroviral therapy. CDR3 loop: CASSDSDTNTEAFF. CDR3 sequence (DNA): TGTGCCAGCAGCGACAGTGACACGAACACTGAAGCTTTCTTT.